This record looks at one TCR beta chain sequence and its context. Its antigen is not known. At one end, the junction sequence differs from germline, possibly due to a read error. This CDR3 has 16 residues. This specimen comes from a study of post-analysis software for immune sequencing data. Study-level information: Clinical courses comprised relapsing-remitting, secondary progressive and progressive-relapsing multiple sclerosis. Points from the study as a whole: The five TRBV segments detected at higher frequency in patients than in controls included TRBV5-6, TRBV5-1 and TRBV20-1. Controls showed significantly higher normalized Chao1 diversity than did multiple sclerosis patients. Co-batched samples clustered tightly together by F measure.

Researchers reported that TCR beta cDNA libraries carried unique molecular identifiers. T cells numbering roughly 1 to 10 million yielded cDNA molecules that totaled some 500,000. MiXCR was run by TCRdb on the PCR reads, yielding one entry per CDR3 protein. The profile shows 600,000 to 700,000 distinct CDR3 sequences, 55% to 70% of them singletons. The chain joins TRBV12-3 or TRBV12-4 to TRBJ1-2, with 9 bases aligning to TRBD1. This clonotype was sampled from a girl aged 2 to 9 with multiple sclerosis. Sequencing used blood. The CDR3 sequence: CASSLGGQGGHYGYTF. The CDR3 coding sequence is TGTGCCAGTAGTTTAGGGGGACAGGGTGGGCACTATGGCTACACCTTC.